These 18 T cell receptor beta chains came from one sample sequenced in a study of spatial heterogeneity in lung cancer. Time point defined: blood at routine non-recurrence follow-up after resection. TCRdb fed the 5' RACE reads into MiXCR, producing one record per CDR3 protein. The data hold fewer than 150,000 distinct CDR3 sequences, with 10% to 12% observed a single time. Material: PBMCs, obtained at follow-up. These receptors came from a female donor with early-stage non-small cell lung cancer.

This clonotype was picked up a small number of times. V is TRBV5-1 and J is TRBJ2-7, with D tentatively TRBD1 or TRBD2 (5 bases each). Germline V lookup: CDR1 SGHRS, CDR2 YFSETQ. The V end was cut by 0 bases, the J end by 3 bases, with 7 bases between. This CDR3 contains 13 residues. Here the CDR3 reads CASSLGDGYEQYV. In DNA, the CDR3 is TGCGCCAGCAGCTTGGGGGACGGCTACGAGCAGTACGTC.

CDR3 loop: CATSRDTGGIEKLFF. The CDR3 DNA sequence: TGTGCCACCAGCAGAGATACCGGGGGGATAGAAAAACTGTTTTTT. The chain recombines TRBV15 with TRBJ1-4; TRBD1 might be the D (5 bases). Trimming took 0 bases from V and 8 from J, leaving 13 bases between them. Germline V gene lookup returns CDR1 LNHNV and CDR2 YYDKDF (reference sequence). There are 15 residues in the CDR3.

The gene calls are TRBV30 and TRBJ1-3; D is unclear. The germline gives CDR1 GTSNPN, CDR2 SVGIG (reference sequence). The CDR3 covers 12 residues. V lost 3 bases and J lost 0, with 3 bases in between. CDR3 residues: CAWSSSGNTIYF. CDR3 nucleotide sequence: TGTGCCTGGAGCAGCTCTGGAAACACCATATATTTT.

V and J are TRBV9 and TRBJ1-1; no clear D gene. Looked up from germline, CDR1 is SGDLS and CDR2 is YYNGEE. V lost 2 bases and J lost 4, with 9 bases in between. The CDR3 totals 13 residues. Here the CDR3 reads CASSVLPGTEAFF. The CDR3 nucleotides are TGTGCCAGCAGCGTTCTCCCCGGCACTGAAGCTTTCTTT.

Here the CDR3 reads CASSFDRGTYNEQFF. Written as DNA, the CDR3 is TGTGCCAGCAGTTTTGACAGGGGAACGTACAATGAGCAGTTCTTC. The chain uses TRBV12-3 or TRBV12-4 and TRBJ2-1, with 8 bases lining up with TRBD1. With 3 bases clipped from V and 4 bases from J, the junction kept 5 bases outside the gene matches. The CDR3 is 15 residues long.

CDR3 sequence reads: CASRGTSGSDEQFF. In nucleotides, the CDR3 is TGTGCCAGCAGGGGAACTAGCGGGAGCGATGAGCAGTTCTTC. This chain joins TRBV7-2 and TRBJ2-1; 11 nucleotides agree with TRBD2. CDR1 is SGHTA, CDR2 FQGNSA, per germline. V lost 6 bases, J lost 8 bases, and 6 bases stayed unmatched. The CDR3 extends over 14 amino acids.

The chain links TRBV6-2 or TRBV6-3 to TRBJ2-1; possible D gene TRBD2, 6 bases. The CDR3 contains 19 residues. V lost 2 bases to trimming and J lost 0 bases, with 20 bases between them. The germline V gene has CDR1 MNHEY and CDR2 SVGEGT. CDR3 nucleotides: TGTGCCAGCAGTTACCCACGCGGCGGGACGTTTAGCTCCTACAATGAGCAGTTCTTC. It encodes CASSYPRGGTFSSYNEQFF.

This clonotype was counted many times. At one end the junction does not follow the germline gene, possibly because of a read error. The chain uses TRBV12-3 or TRBV12-4 and TRBJ2-1; maybe TRBD2 (5 bases). This CDR3 has 12 amino acids. In DNA, the CDR3 is TGTGCCAGCAGCTTAGGAGGCAATGAGCAGTTCTTC. Protein: CASSLGGNEQFF.

This clonotype was observed a handful of times. The rearrangement links TRBV5-1 to TRBJ2-7; D uncertain. CDR1 and CDR2 (germline): SGHRS, YFSETQ. V dropped 4 bases and J dropped 2 bases, with 7 bases sitting between them. This CDR3 is 12 amino acids long. CDR3 sequence: CASSRNTYEQYF. The CDR3 DNA follows: TGCGCCAGCAGCCGCAACACCTACGAGCAGTACTTC.

The J gene is TRBJ2-7, the V gene TRBV5-5; maybe TRBD2 (5 bases). The CDR3 totals 16 residues. V lost 2 bases, J lost 3 bases, and 18 bases lay in between. Germline values: CDR1 SGHKS, CDR2 YYEKEE (reference sequence). CDR3 sequence reads: CASSFDATPDYYEQYF. The CDR3 region has the DNA TGTGCCAGCAGCTTTGACGCTACGCCCGACTACTACGAGCAGTACTTC.

This clonotype was observed at least ten times. V usage is TRBV12-3 or TRBV12-4 and J usage is TRBJ2-7; D unclear. This CDR3 has 11 residues. Trimming took 6 bases from V and 3 from J, leaving 6 bases between them. The CDR3 coding sequence is TGTGCCAGCAGAGCCAACTACGAGCAGTACTTC. Translation: CASRANYEQYF.

J is TRBJ1-5 and V is TRBV7-2; TRBD1 matches 8 bases. Germline CDR1 SGHTA, CDR2 FQGNSA. The V gene end was trimmed by 2 bases and the J gene end by 1 base; junction bases not matched to a gene: 1. This CDR3 is 15 amino acids long. The CDR3 sequence is CASSLRQGSNQPQHF. Here the CDR3 DNA reads TGTGCCAGCAGCTTAAGACAGGGGAGCAATCAGCCCCAGCATTTT.

The rearrangement links TRBV12-3 or TRBV12-4 to TRBJ1-6; D is unclear. The CDR3 loop spans 15 amino acids. V was clipped by 2 bases and J by 7 bases, with 12 bases between them. The CDR3: CASSLKTILNSPLHF. The CDR3 DNA reads TGTGCCAGCAGTTTAAAAACGATCCTAAATTCACCCCTCCACTTT.

In this sample, this clonotype turned up a few times. The chain employs TRBV20-1 and TRBJ2-5; TRBD2 is a possible D gene (6 bases). The CDR3 is 14 amino acids. From germline, CDR1 is DFQATT and CDR2 SNEGSKA (reference sequence). CDR3 sequence (DNA): TGCAGCGGTCGGGAGCAGGGACGCCAAGAGACCCAGTACTTC. Its translation is CSGREQGRQETQYF.

This clonotype has ten or more counts. V and J are TRBV9 and TRBJ2-1, with a possible D match to TRBD2 (6 bases). The CDR3 loop spans 14 amino acids. V was cut by 4 bases and J by 5 bases, with 13 bases left in between. From germline, CDR1 is SGDLS and CDR2 YYNGEE. The DNA of the CDR3 is TGTGCCAGCAGCCCCAGGACTACCCACAATGAGCAGTTCTTC. As protein: CASSPRTTHNEQFF.

The table lists this clonotype with many counts. This chain connects TRBV3-1 to TRBJ2-5; D not resolved. V lost 2 bases and J 5 bases, leaving 12 bases between the germline ends. In germline, CDR1 is LGHDT, CDR2 YNNKEL (reference sequence). The CDR3 spans 14 residues. CDR3: CASSQRFGSETQYF. In DNA, the CDR3 is TGTGCCAGCAGCCAAAGGTTTGGCTCCGAGACCCAGTACTTC.

At least ten counts were recorded for this clonotype. The rearrangement uses TRBV20-1 and TRBJ2-7; D is possibly TRBD1 (5 bases). The CDR3 is made up of 11 amino acids. Germline V lookup: CDR1 DFQATT, CDR2 SNEGSKA (reference sequence). The DNA of the CDR3 is TGCAGCGACAGTCTCTCCTACGAGCAGTACGTC. Its translation is CSDSLSYEQYV.

This clonotype came up many times. The chain carries TRBV9 and TRBJ2-2; D is unresolved. The V end was cut by 3 bases, the J end by 0 bases, with 15 bases between. The length of the CDR3 is 17 residues. Germline V gene data show CDR1 as SGDLS and CDR2 as YYNGEE. Here the CDR3 DNA reads TGTGCCAGCAGCGGATTCTACCCGGAAGCGAACACCGGGGAGCTGTTTTTT. Translated: CASSGFYPEANTGELFF. The full variable domain, rest sourced from reference TRBV9 and TRBJ2-2, is DSGVTQTPKHLITATGQRVTLRCSPRSGDLSVYWYQQSLDQGLQFLIQYYNGEERAKGNILERFSAQQFPDLHSELNLSSLELGDSALYFCASSGFYPEANTGELFFGEGSRLTVL.